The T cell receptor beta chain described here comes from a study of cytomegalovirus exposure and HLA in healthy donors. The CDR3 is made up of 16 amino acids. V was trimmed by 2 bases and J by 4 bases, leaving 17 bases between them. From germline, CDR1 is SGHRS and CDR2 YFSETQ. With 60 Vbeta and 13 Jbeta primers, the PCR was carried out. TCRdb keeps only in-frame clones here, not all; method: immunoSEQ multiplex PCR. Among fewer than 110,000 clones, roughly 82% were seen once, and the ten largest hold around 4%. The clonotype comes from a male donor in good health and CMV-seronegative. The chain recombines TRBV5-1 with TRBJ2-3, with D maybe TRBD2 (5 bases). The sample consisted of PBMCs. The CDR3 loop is CASSFRAATPPDTQYF. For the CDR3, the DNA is TGCGCCAGCAGCTTTAGAGCGGCTACCCCCCCAGATACGCAGTATTTT. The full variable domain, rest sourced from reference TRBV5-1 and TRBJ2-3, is KAGVTQTPRYLIKTRGQQVTLSCSPISGHRSVSWYQQTPGQGLQFLFEYFSETQRNKGNFPGRFSGRQFSNSRSEMNVSTLELGDSALYLCASSFRAATPPDTQYFGPGTRLTVL.